In this sample, the clone carrying this T cell receptor (beta chain) turned up a few times. Germline V gives CDR1 ENHRY, CDR2 SYGVKD. CDR3 length: 15 residues. V lost 2 bases to trimming and J lost 4 bases; unmatched junction nucleotides: 5. The entry originates in a study of blood T cells in healthy people across ages. Sample-barcoded 5' priming and a J-beta primer mix drove a second PCR of roughly 6 to 12 cycles. TCRdb independently ran MiXCR on the 5' RACE reads; one entry per CDR3 protein. Here the sample spans about 1.8 million distinct CDR3 sequences, about 50% being singletons. Sequenced: blood. The chain has TRBV10-3 and TRBJ2-3; 8 nucleotides align to TRBD1. The receptor was derived from a middle-aged woman in good health. This CDR3 is CAISEREDRADTQYF. In DNA form, the CDR3 reads TGTGCCATCAGTGAGCGTGAGGACAGGGCAGATACGCAGTATTTT.